The 11 T cell receptor beta chains below all came from one sample that was sequenced in a study of blood T cell repertoires in COVID-19 (dated by TCRdb to 2020 to 2022). The library was obtained by the immunoSEQ multiplex PCR assay. TCRdb's version of the immuneACCESS table is confined to in-frame rearrangements and falls short of the full clone set. An unresolved V gene accounts for under half of the shortfall where checked; the remainder is of unknown origin. This sample is represented by more than 150,000 clones; more than 80% of them were singletons. The ten most abundant clones make up less than 15% of the sample. Material: peripheral blood. These receptors were collected from a woman older than 75 with COVID-19, enrolled during active disease.

The gene calls are TRBV20-1 and TRBJ1-2; D not certain. With 6 bases removed from V and 5 bases from J, the gap between germline ends came to 10 bases. Germline V gene lookup returns CDR1 DFQATT and CDR2 SNEGSKA (reference sequence). The CDR3 has 11 amino acids. This CDR3 is CSARLRYGYTF. CDR3 sequence (DNA): TGCAGTGCACGACTCAGATATGGCTACACCTTC.

This clone occurred once. V gene TRBV20-1 combines with J gene TRBJ1-2, with a possible D match to TRBD1 (6 bases). This CDR3 region has 13 residues. Germline V lookup: CDR1 DFQATT, CDR2 SNEGSKA (reference sequence). Trimming took off 3 bases at V and 3 bases at J, with 11 bases between the two ends. The CDR3 bases are TGCAGTGCTAGTCCAGGGGTTTACTATGGCTACACCTTC. It codes for CSASPGVYYGYTF.

CDR3 protein: CASSLDSSGANVLTF. CDR3 DNA: TGTGCCAGCAGCCTCGACAGCTCTGGGGCCAACGTCCTGACTTTC. The rearrangement joins TRBV11-1 to TRBJ2-6, with D perhaps TRBD1 (5 bases). The V gene lost 5 bases and the J gene lost 0 bases, with 8 bases spanning the gap. CDR3 size: 15 residues. CDR1 is SGHAT, CDR2 FQDESV, per germline (reference sequence).

The chain couples TRBV6-5 to TRBJ1-4; maybe TRBD1 (6 bases). Per the germline V gene, CDR1 is MNHEY and CDR2 is SVGAGI. V lost 0 bases to trimming and J lost 8 bases, with 10 bases between them. The CDR3 consists of 14 residues. CDR3 bases: TGTGCCAGCAGTTACTCGAACAGGGACGAAAAACTGTTTTTT. It encodes CASSYSNRDEKLFF.

The V gene is TRBV9, the J gene TRBJ1-2, with TRBD1 matching 9 bases. Trimming removed 3 bases from V and 4 bases from J; junction bases left unmatched: 7. Germline CDR1 and CDR2: SGDLS and YYNGEE. CDR3 size: 15 residues. The CDR3 loop reads CASSGPGQGSYGYTF. The CDR3 nucleotides read TGTGCCAGCAGCGGCCCGGGACAGGGAAGCTATGGCTACACCTTC.

The gene calls are TRBV6-2 or TRBV6-3 and TRBJ1-1; 10 positions match TRBD1. The length of the CDR3 is 15 residues. Germline V gene lookup returns CDR1 MNHEY and CDR2 SVGEGT. Unmatched junction bases numbered 5, after V lost 3 bases and J lost 4 bases. The CDR3 sequence is CASSYGGTGVTEAFF. For the CDR3, the DNA is TGTGCCAGCAGTTATGGGGGGACAGGGGTCACTGAAGCTTTCTTT.

This rearrangement joins TRBV5-4 to TRBJ2-2; 7 bases map to TRBD1. Germline V CDR1 and CDR2: SGHNT, YYREEE (reference sequence). This CDR3 is built from 16 residues. J gave up 1 base and V 4 bases, and 7 bases lay outside the gene matches. The CDR3 sequence: CASSPRTGRNTGELFF. CDR3 nucleotide sequence: TGTGCCAGCAGCCCCAGGACAGGTCGGAACACCGGGGAGCTGTTTTTT.

The chain couples TRBV2 to TRBJ2-7, with D possibly being TRBD2 (5 bases). The CDR3 length is 12 residues. The germline V and J ends were trimmed by 6 bases and 4 bases, with 10 bases remaining between them. Germline V lookup: CDR1 SNHLY, CDR2 FYNNEI. DNA of the CDR3: TGTGCCAGCAGCCGTGGGAGTTACGAGCAGTACTTC. Translating it yields CASSRGSYEQYF.

V and J are TRBV5-5 and TRBJ1-1; weak D call: TRBD1 (5 bases). Trimming took 4 bases from V and 2 from J, leaving 12 bases between them. The CDR3 length is 14 residues. The germline V gene encodes CDR1 SGHKS and CDR2 YYEKEE (reference sequence). The CDR3 region has the DNA TGTGCCAGCAGCCACGCGACAGACAACACTGAAGCTTTCTTT. Amino acid sequence: CASSHATDNTEAFF.

This chain links TRBV19 with TRBJ1-3, with D uncertain. Trimming shortened V by 5 bases and J by 0 bases, and 20 bases separated the two germline ends. Germline lookup yields CDR1 LNHDA and CDR2 SQIVND (reference sequence). There are 18 residues in the CDR3. CDR3: CASSSPTIYSSSGNTIYF. The DNA for the CDR3 is TGTGCCAGTAGTTCGCCAACGATATACTCCTCCTCTGGAAACACCATATATTTT.

The chain couples TRBV7-2 to TRBJ1-1; TRBD1 is a possible D gene (6 bases). This CDR3 comprises 13 residues. V lost 5 bases and J 10 bases, leaving 17 bases between the germline ends. Germline loops: CDR1 SGHTA, CDR2 FQGNSA. CDR3 coding DNA: TGTGCCAGCAGCACGAAAGGGGACACAGCAGCTTTCTTT. It encodes CASSTKGDTAAFF.